A single sample is the source of the 32 T cell receptor beta chains below, sequenced in a study of CD4+ T cells in melanoma. Libraries were prepared by immunoSEQ multiplex PCR; TCRdb keeps only in-frame clonotypes and omits some of them. The sample carries 9,600 or so clones, roughly 80% recorded once. Sequences were obtained from cells from a culture (not recorded whether cultured in vitro). These receptor sequences come from a human donor with melanoma.

This chain uses TRBV14 with TRBJ2-7, with 9 bases that match TRBD2. CDR1 and CDR2 (germline): SGHDN, FVKESK. The trim removed 0 bases at V and 1 base at J, leaving 10 bases unmatched. There are 18 residues in the CDR3. CDR3 sequence reads: CASSQETLAGPISYEQYF. The CDR3 coding sequence is TGTGCCAGCAGCCAAGAAACCCTAGCGGGGCCCATATCCTACGAGCAGTACTTC.

The chain has TRBV9 and TRBJ1-2, with D perhaps matching TRBD1 (5 bases). CDR1 and CDR2 (germline): SGDLS, YYNGEE. This CDR3 contains 16 residues. The V and J ends lost 0 bases and 4 bases respectively, with 16 bases between them. The CDR3 DNA reads as TGTGCCAGCAGCGTAGATTGGGGCCCAGGGCCCTATGGCTACACCTTC. It encodes CASSVDWGPGPYGYTF.

The rearrangement links TRBV7-8 to TRBJ1-6; no clear D gene. Between the trimmed V and J ends, which lost 2 bases and 7 bases, there was a span of 9 bases. The CDR3 consists of 14 residues. Germline CDR1 and CDR2: SGHVS and FQNEAQ. CDR3 residues: CASSLRQPNSPLHF. Written as DNA, the CDR3 is TGTGCCAGCAGCTTACGTCAGCCCAATTCACCCCTCCACTTT.

This clone appeared a single time. The chain recombines TRBV10-2 with TRBJ2-1, with D possibly TRBD2 on 6 matching bases. CDR3 length equals 13 residues. The germline V gene encodes CDR1 WSHSY and CDR2 SAAADI. V lost 3 bases and J lost 6, with 9 bases in between. The CDR3 DNA follows: TGCGCCAGCAGTGAAGAGACTAGCAATGAGCAGTTCTTC. Its translation: CASSEETSNEQFF.

The chain joins TRBV2 to TRBJ1-4; no clear D gene. V was trimmed by 6 bases and J by 13 bases, leaving 15 bases between them. This CDR3 is built from 12 residues. Germline V lookup: CDR1 SNHLY, CDR2 FYNNEI. CDR3 bases: TGTGCCAGCAGGACTGACTATGGCGGACTGTTTTTT. Amino acid sequence: CASRTDYGGLFF.

The chain carries TRBV2 and TRBJ1-2, with a possible D match to TRBD1 (5 bases). Deletions cut 0 bases from V and 10 bases from J, with 12 bases between. Germline CDR1 is SNHLY and CDR2 is FYNNEI. CDR3 length: 13 amino acids. The CDR3 is CASSEAGQGHYTF. The CDR3 bases are TGTGCCAGCAGTGAAGCGGGGCAGGGCCACTACACCTTC.

This clone has just a few counts. The chain combines TRBV7-8 with TRBJ1-5; D uncertain. Looked up from germline, CDR1 is SGHVS and CDR2 is FQNEAQ. This CDR3 has 12 residues. V gave up 5 bases and J gave up 4 bases, with 6 bases separating them. The CDR3 loop reads CASSLPNQPQHF. The CDR3 DNA reads as TGTGCCAGCAGCCTACCTAATCAGCCCCAGCATTTT.

The V gene is TRBV24-1, the J gene TRBJ2-2, with 12 bases that match TRBD1. Germline V gives CDR1 KGHDR, CDR2 SFDVKD. The length of the CDR3 is 14 residues. With 7 bases clipped from V and 6 bases from J, the junction kept 2 bases outside the gene matches. CDR3 in amino acids: CATRGQGASGELFF. DNA of the CDR3: TGTGCCACCAGGGGACAGGGGGCCTCCGGGGAGCTGTTTTTT.

The CDR3 region has the DNA TGTGCCAGCAGCGTCTCAGGTCCTGGGGCCAACGTCCTGACTTTC. It translates to CASSVSGPGANVLTF. J is TRBJ2-6 and V is TRBV9, with D uncertain. The germline CDR1 and CDR2 sequences are SGDLS and YYNGEE. The V end lost 2 bases, the J end lost 2 bases, and 8 bases lay between the germline ends. This CDR3 is 15 amino acids long.

The rearrangement links TRBV6-5 to TRBJ2-1, with 15 positions matching TRBD2. Germline V gene lookup returns CDR1 MNHEY and CDR2 SVGAGI. This CDR3 spans 15 amino acids. V lost 2 bases to trimming and J lost 8 bases; unmatched junction nucleotides: 1. Here the CDR3 DNA reads TGTGCCAGCAGTTACGGACTAGCGGGGGGGGATGAGCAGTTCTTC. Encoded protein: CASSYGLAGGDEQFF.

The chain is built from TRBV3-1 (or the pseudogene TRBV3-2) and TRBJ2-1; a possible D gene is TRBD2 (7 bases). V lost 3 bases to trimming and J lost 5 bases, with 14 bases between them. From germline, CDR1 is LGHDT and CDR2 YNNKEL (reference sequence). This CDR3 has 15 amino acids. This CDR3 is CASSHVGGPNNEQFF. As DNA, the CDR3 is TGTGCCAGCAGCCATGTGGGGGGGCCGAACAATGAGCAGTTCTTC.

The chain recombines TRBV18 with TRBJ1-3; no definite D call. The germline CDR1 and CDR2 sequences are KGHSH and LQKENI. This CDR3 comprises 16 residues. Trimming cost V 2 bases and J 0 bases, with 11 bases left between them. For the CDR3, the DNA is TGTGCCAGCTCACCAAGGACCGAGCACTCTGGAAACACCATATATTTT. Its protein product is CASSPRTEHSGNTIYF.

The J gene is TRBJ2-7, the V gene TRBV6-5; D is ambiguous. The V end was cut by 5 bases, the J end by 3 bases, with 8 bases between. CDR3 length equals 12 residues. Per the germline V gene, CDR1 is MNHEY and CDR2 is SVGAGI. The CDR3 here is CASSMGFYEQYF. The CDR3 bases are TGTGCCAGCAGTATGGGGTTCTACGAGCAGTACTTC.

This clone was seen once. The chain couples TRBV10-2 to TRBJ1-1; D remains ambiguous. This CDR3 spans 16 amino acids. V was cut by 8 bases and J by 9 bases, with 28 bases left in between. Germline V lookup: CDR1 WSHSY, CDR2 SAAADI. The CDR3 DNA reads TGCGCCAGCCAGCCAGCCTTAGTAAGCGGGCGTGGGAAAGCTTTCTTT. Translated: CASQPALVSGRGKAFF.

The gene calls are TRBV11-2 and TRBJ2-3; D is perhaps TRBD1 (6 bases). The CDR3 length is 13 residues. CDR1 is SGHAT, CDR2 FQNNGV, per germline. Trimming cost V 1 base and J 5 bases, with 7 bases left between them. The CDR3 spells CASSLVRGDTQYF. In DNA form, the CDR3 reads TGTGCCAGCAGCTTAGTCAGGGGAGATACGCAGTATTTT.

This clone was seen a single time. V gene TRBV27 combines with J gene TRBJ2-1, with D unclear. Trimming removed 2 bases at V and 10 bases at J, with 15 bases between. In germline, CDR1 is MNHEY, CDR2 SMNVEV (reference sequence). The CDR3 runs 14 residues. CDR3 protein: CASSLKIVPIEQFF. The CDR3, as DNA: TGTGCCAGCAGTTTAAAAATTGTACCGATAGAGCAGTTCTTC.

The chain employs TRBV4-1 and TRBJ2-7, with 7 bases fitting TRBD1. CDR1 and CDR2 from the germline V gene are MGHRA and YSYEKL. The junction had 5 bases not matched to a gene; V was cut back by 4 bases and J by 2 bases. The CDR3 extends over 14 amino acids. CDR3: CASSPPGQTYEQYF. CDR3 DNA: TGCGCCAGCAGCCCCCCGGGACAGACCTACGAGCAGTACTTC.

This clone has only a few counts. The V gene is TRBV7-3, the J gene TRBJ2-3; D ambiguous. Germline loops: CDR1 SGHTA, CDR2 FQGTGA. The CDR3 runs to 15 residues. Trimming pared 3 bases from V and 0 bases from J, leaving 10 bases between. CDR3 sequence (DNA): TGTGCCAGCAGCTTGGGTTACGGGAGCACAGATACGCAGTATTTT. Translated, it gives CASSLGYGSTDTQYF.

The V call is TRBV6-6, the J call TRBJ1-5, with D possibly TRBD1 on 5 matching bases. Trimming took off 4 bases at V and 0 bases at J, with 13 bases between the two ends. From germline, CDR1 is MNHNY and CDR2 SVGAGI (reference sequence). The CDR3 has 16 amino acids. The CDR3 DNA sequence: TGTGCCAGCAGTTCCTACCGGGACGGTAGCAATCAGCCCCAGCATTTT. Translation gives CASSSYRDGSNQPQHF.

J is TRBJ2-3 and V is TRBV4-1; D is possibly TRBD1 or TRBD2 (5 bases each). The germline V and J ends were trimmed by 4 bases and 3 bases, with 17 bases remaining between them. The germline gives CDR1 MGHRA, CDR2 YSYEKL. There are 16 residues in the CDR3. The CDR3 sequence: CASSPLQGRLTDTQYF. In DNA, the CDR3 is TGCGCCAGCAGCCCCCTCCAGGGACGACTGACAGATACGCAGTATTTT.

V is TRBV10-3 and J is TRBJ2-3; D may be TRBD1 (6 bases). This CDR3 contains 15 residues. Per germline, CDR1 ENHRY and CDR2 SYGVKD. Deletions cut 0 bases from V and 4 bases from J, with 11 bases between. The CDR3 bases are TGTGCCATCAGTGAGTCTGGGGGCACCCCAGATACGCAGTATTTT. Its translation is CAISESGGTPDTQYF.

The chain couples TRBV2 to TRBJ1-2; the D is unclear. The length of the CDR3 is 13 residues. The ends were cut back, 4 bases at V and 0 bases at J, with 6 bases in the middle. From germline, CDR1 is SNHLY and CDR2 FYNNEI. This CDR3 reads CASSATANYGYTF. The CDR3 region has the DNA TGTGCCAGCAGTGCAACAGCTAACTATGGCTACACCTTC.

Comments on this clone: Germline is not matched at one junction end, which may reflect a read error. The rearrangement joins TRBV24-1 to TRBJ2-1; possibly TRBD1 for D (6 bases). Per the germline V gene, CDR1 is KGHDR and CDR2 is SFDVKD. This CDR3 comprises 13 residues. In nucleotides, the CDR3 is TGTGCCACCAGTGATCCCCCTTTTCAGGGGCTGATCTTC. Its protein product is CATSDPPFQGLIF.

V gene TRBV5-1 combines with J gene TRBJ2-3, with D perhaps being TRBD1 or TRBD2 (5 bases each). The CDR3 covers 13 residues. Trimming stripped 7 bases from V and 1 base from J, with 10 bases between. Germline CDR1 is SGHRS and CDR2 is YFSETQ. DNA for the CDR3: TGCGCCAGCGGCCGGGACGGCACAGATACGCAGTATTTT. The encoded protein is CASGRDGTDTQYF.

The chain combines TRBV12-3 or TRBV12-4 with TRBJ2-1; possible D gene TRBD1, 5 bases. The CDR3 extends over 12 amino acids. V lost 2 bases and J 10 bases, leaving 9 bases between the germline ends. CDR3: CASSLPQVEQFF. In nucleotides, the CDR3 is TGTGCCAGCAGTTTACCACAGGTCGAGCAGTTCTTC.

The sample holds a few counts of this clone. The chain has TRBV2 and TRBJ1-3, with D unresolved. The CDR3 is 14 amino acids. The germline V gene has CDR1 SNHLY and CDR2 FYNNEI. Deletions cut 4 bases from V and 4 bases from J, with 11 bases between. This chain's CDR3 is CASSARRAGNTIYF. Here the CDR3 DNA reads TGTGCCAGCAGTGCACGGAGGGCGGGAAACACCATATATTTT.

The chain employs TRBV6-5 and TRBJ2-5, with D possibly matching TRBD2 (6 bases). This CDR3 spans 14 amino acids. Trimming left V 6 bases short and J 3 bases short, with 14 bases between. Germline CDR1 and CDR2: MNHEY and SVGAGI. The CDR3 sequence is CASRPAGGKETQYF. CDR3 DNA: TGTGCCAGCAGGCCCGCGGGCGGGAAAGAGACCCAGTACTTC.

V is TRBV28 and J is TRBJ2-7; TRBD2 matches at 13 bases. From germline, CDR1 is MDHEN and CDR2 SYDVKM. Trimming removed 3 bases from V and 6 bases from J; junction bases left unmatched: 8. There are 16 residues in the CDR3. This chain's CDR3 is CASSFRLAGGRSEQYF. The CDR3 DNA is TGTGCCAGCAGTTTCCGACTAGCGGGGGGTCGGAGCGAGCAGTACTTC.

V is TRBV7-2 and J is TRBJ1-2, with a possible D match to TRBD1 (5 bases). The CDR3 covers 14 residues. V was shortened by 2 bases and J by 4 bases, with 11 bases between the two germline ends. CDR1 SGHTA and CDR2 FQGNSA come from the germline V gene. The chain's CDR3 is CASSLKGFTYGYTF. CDR3 bases: TGTGCCAGCAGCTTAAAGGGGTTCACCTATGGCTACACCTTC.

The V gene is TRBV5-1, the J gene TRBJ2-5; 10 nucleotides align to TRBD1. The CDR3 has 15 amino acids. Germline assignment: CDR1 SGHRS and CDR2 YFSETQ. Trimming removed 4 bases from V and 3 bases from J; junction bases left unmatched: 6. The CDR3 here is CASSPSGTGEETQYF. The DNA of the CDR3 is TGCGCCAGCAGCCCTTCGGGGACAGGGGAAGAGACCCAGTACTTC.

The V and J genes are TRBV5-4 and TRBJ1-5, with D possibly matching TRBD1 (5 bases). V was shortened by 0 bases and J by 8 bases, with 9 bases between the two germline ends. From germline, CDR1 is SGHNT and CDR2 YYREEE (reference sequence). This CDR3 contains 13 residues. The CDR3 here is CASSLGSGKPQHF. The CDR3 DNA reads TGTGCCAGCAGCTTGGGGTCAGGGAAGCCCCAGCATTTT.

This rearrangement joins TRBV5-1 to TRBJ2-1, with D possibly being TRBD2 (5 bases). The germline V and J ends were trimmed by 4 bases and 4 bases, with 9 bases remaining between them. CDR1 is SGHRS, CDR2 YFSETQ, per germline. The CDR3 sequence is 13 residues long. The CDR3 nucleotides are TGCGCCAGCAGCCTCACTAGGTACAATGAGCAGTTCTTC. It encodes CASSLTRYNEQFF.